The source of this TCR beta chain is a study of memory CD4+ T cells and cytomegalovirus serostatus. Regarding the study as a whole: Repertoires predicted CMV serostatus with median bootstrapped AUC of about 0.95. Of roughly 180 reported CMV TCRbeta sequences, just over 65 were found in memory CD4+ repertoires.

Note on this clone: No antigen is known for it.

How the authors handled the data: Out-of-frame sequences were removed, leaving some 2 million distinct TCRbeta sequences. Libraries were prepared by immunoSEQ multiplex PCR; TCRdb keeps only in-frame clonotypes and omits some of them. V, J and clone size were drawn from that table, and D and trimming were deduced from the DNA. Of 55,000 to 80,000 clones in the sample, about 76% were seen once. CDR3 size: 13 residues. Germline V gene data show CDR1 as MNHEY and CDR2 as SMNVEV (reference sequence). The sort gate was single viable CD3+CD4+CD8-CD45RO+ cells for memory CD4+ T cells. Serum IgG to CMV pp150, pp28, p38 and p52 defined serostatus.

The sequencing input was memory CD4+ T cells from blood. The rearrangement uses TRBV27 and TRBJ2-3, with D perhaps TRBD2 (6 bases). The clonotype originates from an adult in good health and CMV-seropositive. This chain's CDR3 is CAEPGLSTDTQYF. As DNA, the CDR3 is TGTGCTGAGCCGGGACTCAGCACAGATACGCAGTATTTT.